Following are 20 T cell receptor beta chains from one sample sequenced in a study of T-cell reconstitution after alpha-beta-depleted transplantation in children. Preparation of the TCRbeta library used unique molecular identifiers. TCRdb reanalysed the PCR reads using MiXCR and keeps one entry per CDR3 protein. The data hold almost 500,000 distinct CDR3 sequences, with around 12% observed a single time. The sample in question was PBMCs from the stem cell graft donor, obtained from the stem cell graft. These receptors all stem from a human donor who donated a stem cell graft to a child with combined immunodeficiency.

This clonotype has a handful of counts. The V call is TRBV5-1, the J call TRBJ2-5; TRBD2 agrees at 7 bases. V lost 6 bases and J lost 2; bases outside the gene matches: 7. The CDR3 spans 14 residues. Germline CDR1 and CDR2: SGHRS and YFSETQ. The CDR3, as DNA: TGCGCCAGCACTCTGGGACTACGTCAAGAGACCCAGTACTTC. Protein product: CASTLGLRQETQYF. Using reference TRBV5-1 and TRBJ2-5 for the parts outside the CDR3, the full variable domain is KAGVTQTPRYLIKTRGQQVTLSCSPISGHRSVSWYQQTPGQGLQFLFEYFSETQRNKGNFPGRFSGRQFSNSRSEMNVSTLELGDSALYLCASTLGLRQETQYFGPGTRLLVL.

The chain carries TRBV10-3 and TRBJ2-3; 8 nucleotides agree with TRBD2. This CDR3 comprises 15 residues. Per the germline V gene, CDR1 is ENHRY and CDR2 is SYGVKD. V lost 6 bases to trimming and J lost 4 bases; unmatched junction nucleotides: 9. The CDR3 here is CAIRDEIAGPDTQYF. The DNA for the CDR3 is TGTGCCATCAGGGATGAGATAGCGGGGCCAGATACGCAGTATTTT.

This clonotype was found a few times. V gene TRBV28 combines with J gene TRBJ1-1, with D possibly being TRBD1 (5 bases). This CDR3 comprises 15 residues. Germline-derived CDR1 and CDR2 are MDHEN and SYDVKM. With 6 bases removed from V and 5 bases from J, the gap between germline ends came to 19 bases. The CDR3, as DNA: TGTGCCAGCAGAGCCGGTGGTGTGGGGGGTACTGAAGCTTTCTTT. Its translation is CASRAGGVGGTEAFF.

CDR3 residues: CSVGLAADNEQFF. CDR3 coding DNA: TGCAGCGTTGGACTAGCGGCGGACAATGAGCAGTTCTTC. The chain is built from TRBV29-1 and TRBJ2-1; 9 nucleotides match TRBD2. CDR3 size: 13 residues. Per the germline V gene, CDR1 is SQVTM and CDR2 is ANQGSEA. Losses at the gene ends were 4 bases for V and 5 bases for J; bases not matched to a gene: 3.

This clonotype has more than one count but fewer than ten. The genes are TRBV4-3 and TRBJ2-7, with a tentative D call TRBD1 (6 bases). CDR3 length equals 14 residues. Germline loops: CDR1 LGHNA, CDR2 YSLEER. Trimming took 0 bases from V and 3 from J, leaving 9 bases between them. CDR3 sequence: CASSQDLQGYEQYF. CDR3 in DNA: TGCGCCAGCAGCCAAGATCTACAGGGCTACGAGCAGTACTTC.

This clonotype was seen ten or more times. The gene calls are TRBV20-1 and TRBJ2-2; D is undetermined. V was trimmed by 1 base and J by 1 base, leaving 13 bases between them. CDR3 length equals 16 residues. Germline V gives CDR1 DFQATT, CDR2 SNEGSKA (reference sequence). The chain's CDR3 is CSARGLNEQNTGELFF. The CDR3 region has the DNA TGCAGTGCTAGAGGCCTTAACGAGCAGAACACCGGGGAGCTGTTTTTT.

The table lists this clonotype with a few counts. The chain employs TRBV12-3 or TRBV12-4 and TRBJ2-2; the D is unclear. V was pared by 5 bases and J by 0 bases, with 10 bases between. The CDR3 is made up of 15 amino acids. CDR3 DNA: TGTGCCAGCAGTGCCCGGACCCCGAACACCGGGGAGCTGTTTTTT. It translates to CASSARTPNTGELFF.

This clonotype was seen a handful of times. The chain couples TRBV4-3 to TRBJ1-5, with D unresolved. With 0 bases removed from V and 7 bases from J, the gap between germline ends came to 16 bases. CDR3 size: 16 residues. CDR1 is LGHNA, CDR2 YSLEER, per germline. DNA for the CDR3: TGCGCCAGCAGCCAAGATAGGAGTTGGGGTAGGCAGCCCCAGCATTTT. Encoded protein: CASSQDRSWGRQPQHF.

This rearrangement joins TRBV20-1 to TRBJ2-1, with 10 bases identical to TRBD2. The CDR3 has 15 amino acids. Per the germline V gene, CDR1 is DFQATT and CDR2 is SNEGSKA (reference sequence). Germline trimming cut 5 bases from V and 7 bases from J; bases unmatched to any gene: 11. This CDR3 reads CSAFPGTSDRNEQFF. CDR3 in DNA: TGCAGTGCTTTCCCCGGGACTAGCGATCGGAATGAGCAGTTCTTC.

The chain is built from TRBV10-3 and TRBJ2-7, with D tentatively TRBD2 (6 bases). The CDR3 runs 15 residues. The germline V gene has CDR1 ENHRY and CDR2 SYGVKD. The V gene lost 3 bases and the J gene lost 0 bases, with 12 bases spanning the gap. The CDR3: CAISEGGVLSYEQYF. The CDR3 DNA follows: TGTGCCATCAGTGAAGGAGGGGTCCTCTCCTACGAGCAGTACTTC.

A few counts support this clonotype. The V gene is TRBV30, the J gene TRBJ1-4; TRBD1 agrees at 7 bases. This CDR3 has 13 residues. From germline, CDR1 is GTSNPN and CDR2 SVGIG (reference sequence). With V trimmed by 1 base and J by 7 bases, 3 bases remained unmatched. The CDR3 DNA reads as TGTGCCTGGAGTGCCGGGACAGTTGAAAAACTGTTTTTT. Translation: CAWSAGTVEKLFF.

This clonotype has a count of ten or more. The CDR3 sequence: CSVEMQGSTDTQYF. DNA of the CDR3: TGCAGCGTGGAAATGCAGGGAAGCACAGATACGCAGTATTTT. V is TRBV29-1 and J is TRBJ2-3, with D possibly TRBD1 on 5 matching bases. The CDR3 totals 14 residues. Germline V CDR1 and CDR2: SQVTM, ANQGSEA. The ends were cut back, 6 bases at V and 0 bases at J, with 13 bases in the middle.

This clonotype was seen a handful of times. The chain links TRBV4-1 to TRBJ1-5; 8 bases match TRBD1. The CDR3 is 15 residues long. V dropped 3 bases and J dropped 6; count of bases not matched to a gene: 7. CDR1 MGHRA and CDR2 YSYEKL come from the germline V gene. CDR3 region: CASSQDGQGAQPQHF. Here the CDR3 DNA reads TGCGCCAGCAGCCAGGACGGACAGGGCGCTCAGCCCCAGCATTTT.

This clonotype was counted between two and nine times. The chain combines TRBV20-1 with TRBJ2-1; weak D call: TRBD1 (6 bases). Germline V gene lookup returns CDR1 DFQATT and CDR2 SNEGSKA (reference sequence). The CDR3 runs 15 residues. V lost 0 bases and J lost 1, with 10 bases in between. The DNA of the CDR3 is TGCAGTGCTAGAGATTCACAGGGATCCTACAATGAGCAGTTCTTC. It specifies CSARDSQGSYNEQFF.

The chain joins TRBV30 to TRBJ2-7, with 7 bases identical to TRBD1. The length of the CDR3 is 13 residues. Germline CDR1 reads GTSNPN; CDR2 reads SVGIG (reference sequence). J was trimmed by 5 bases and V by 2 bases; bases with no gene match: 6. CDR3 nucleotides: TGTGCCTGGAGTCCTGACAGGGCCCACGAGCAGTACTTC. It translates to CAWSPDRAHEQYF.

The rearrangement joins TRBV13 to TRBJ1-1; 7 bases are shared with TRBD1. Trimming removed 1 base from V and 4 bases from J; junction bases left unmatched: 6. The CDR3 spans 15 residues. CDR1 and CDR2 from the germline V gene are PRHDT and FYEKMQ (reference sequence). The CDR3 DNA reads TGTGCCAGCAGCTTAGCCCACAGGGGTTCCACTGAAGCTTTCTTT. Protein: CASSLAHRGSTEAFF. Looking up the rest from reference TRBV13 and TRBJ1-1 gives the full variable domain: AAGVIQSPRHLIKEKRETATLKCYPIPRHDTVYWYQQGPGQDPQFLISFYEKMQSDKGSIPDRFSAQQFSDYHSELNMSSLELGDSALYFCASSLAHRGSTEAFFGQGTRLTVV.

This clonotype was seen repeatedly, ten times or more. V gene TRBV29-1 combines with J gene TRBJ2-7, with TRBD1 as a possible D gene (6 bases). CDR1 and CDR2 (germline): SQVTM, ANQGSEA. The CDR3 runs to 15 residues. V lost 0 bases and J 3 bases, leaving 15 bases between the germline ends. This chain's CDR3 is CSVEDRTANSYEQYF. Here the CDR3 DNA reads TGCAGCGTTGAAGATCGGACAGCGAATAGCTACGAGCAGTACTTC.

The chain links TRBV7-3 to TRBJ2-1, with D uncertain. The germline V gene encodes CDR1 SGHTA and CDR2 FQGTGA. Trimming removed 5 bases from V and 8 bases from J, with 16 bases in between. The CDR3 is 14 amino acids. The CDR3 loop is CASSTPLLPHEQFF. The DNA for the CDR3 is TGTGCCAGCAGCACCCCATTATTGCCTCATGAGCAGTTCTTC.

The CDR3 coding sequence is TGTGCCAGCAGTTTCGGAGACATCGACTCTGGAAACACCATATATTTT. Protein sequence: CASSFGDIDSGNTIYF. V gene TRBV6-5 combines with J gene TRBJ1-3; D gene uncertain. This CDR3 is 16 amino acids long. Per the germline V gene, CDR1 is MNHEY and CDR2 is SVGAGI. The V and J ends lost 4 bases and 0 bases respectively, with 13 bases between them.

The rearrangement joins TRBV9 to TRBJ2-1, with TRBD2 as a possible D gene (5 bases). CDR1 is SGDLS, CDR2 YYNGEE, per germline. The CDR3 is made up of 15 amino acids. The V and J ends lost 0 bases and 6 bases respectively, with 13 bases between them. The CDR3 DNA follows: TGTGCCAGCAGCGTAGCTAATGGCGGACTCAATGAGCAGTTCTTC. This sequence encodes CASSVANGGLNEQFF.